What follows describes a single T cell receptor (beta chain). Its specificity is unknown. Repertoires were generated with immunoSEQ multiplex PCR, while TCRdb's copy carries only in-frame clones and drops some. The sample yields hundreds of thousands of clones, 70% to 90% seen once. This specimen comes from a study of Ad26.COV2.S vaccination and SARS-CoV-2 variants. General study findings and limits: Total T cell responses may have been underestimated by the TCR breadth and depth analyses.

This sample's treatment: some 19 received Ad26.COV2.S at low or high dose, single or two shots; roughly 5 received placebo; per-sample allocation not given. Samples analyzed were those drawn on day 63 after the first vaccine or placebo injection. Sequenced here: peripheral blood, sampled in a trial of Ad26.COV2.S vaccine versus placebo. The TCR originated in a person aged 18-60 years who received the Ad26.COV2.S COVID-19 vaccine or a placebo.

The CDR3 DNA reads as TGTGCCAGCAGCCCCCGTGGAGCGCCTAGCTCCTACGAGCAGTACTTC. The encoded protein is CASSPRGAPSSYEQYF. This chain connects TRBV7-9 to TRBJ2-7; D uncertain. CDR1 SEHNR and CDR2 FQNEAQ come from the germline V gene (reference sequence). V lost 5 bases and J lost 0, with 17 bases in between. The CDR3 totals 16 residues.